These T cell receptor beta chains were read from a single sample in a study of early T cells in non-severe SARS-CoV-2 infection. TCRdb processed the 5' RACE reads anew with MiXCR; each CDR3 protein has one entry. The data hold approximately 68,000 distinct CDR3 sequences, with around 10% observed a single time. The sequences come from whole blood, collected at baseline. The receptors were gathered from an adult who was a healthcare worker with PCR-confirmed SARS-CoV-2 infection or an uninfected control (not recorded which). Both conserved end residues are part of each CDR3. Fields, in order: D gene, J gene, clone size, V gene, CDR3 protein, CDR3 DNA. A D gene is named only where the DNA matches it firmly. Some rows have no size entry. The others give once, few or many, or a class for an expanded clone.

. | TRBJ2-5 | many | TRBV28 | CASSSQVFFQETQYF | TGTGCCAGCAGTTCACAGGTGTTCTTCCAAGAGACCCAGTACTTC
. | TRBJ2-5 | many | TRBV5-1 | CASSQLDYSSALTQYF | TGCGCCAGCAGCCAACTGGACTACTCGTCGGCGTTGACCCAGTACTTC
TRBD1 | TRBJ1-3 | few | TRBV9 | CASSVETGSSGNTIYF | TGTGCCAGCAGCGTAGAGACAGGGAGTTCTGGAAACACCATATATTTT
. | TRBJ2-2 | many | TRBV19 | CAGEVGGELFF | TGTGCCGGCGAAGTGGGCGGGGAGCTGTTTTTT
. | TRBJ1-1 | few | TRBV30 | CAWIRAGGAFF | TGTGCCTGGATCAGGGCTGGGGGAGCTTTCTTT
. | TRBJ2-7 | few | TRBV20-1 | CSARVIGESYEQYF | TGCAGTGCTAGAGTGATAGGGGAGTCTTACGAGCAGTACTTC
TRBD2 | TRBJ2-1 | . | TRBV7-2 | CASSPAGLAGRGEQFF | TGTGCCAGCAGCCCGGCCGGGCTAGCGGGGAGGGGTGAGCAGTTCTTC
. | TRBJ2-7 | . | TRBV21-1 | CASRNFETSGGPDPYEQYF | TGTGCCAGCAGGAACTTTGAGACTAGCGGGGGCCCTGACCCCTACGAGCAGTACTTC
. | TRBJ2-7 | few | TRBV11-1 | CASSSSRKQAYEQYF | TGTGCCAGCAGCTCTAGCAGAAAGCAAGCCTACGAGCAGTACTTC
. | TRBJ1-1 | many | TRBV10-3 | CAISESTGRTEAFF | TGTGCCATCAGTGAGTCAACAGGGAGGACTGAAGCTTTCTTT
. | TRBJ1-1 | once | TRBV3-1 | CASSPTGGLYTEAFF | TGTGCCAGCAGCCCGACGGGGGGACTATACACTGAAGCTTTCTTT
. | TRBJ2-1 | few | TRBV21-1 | CASSKDPRGGHNEQFF | TGTGCCAGCAGCAAAGATCCGCGGGGGGGCCACAATGAGCAGTTCTTC
TRBD1 | TRBJ1-2 | few | TRBV5-1 | CASSSGQGDYGYTF | TGCGCCAGCAGCTCCGGACAGGGAGACTATGGCTACACCTTC
. | TRBJ2-7 | many | TRBV25-1 | CASTAGNDYEQYF | TGTGCCAGCACCGCCGGGAACGACTACGAGCAGTACTTC
TRBD1 | TRBJ2-7 | many | TRBV15 | CATSRGQGSEQYF | TGTGCCACCAGCAGAGGACAGGGTAGCGAGCAGTACTTC
. | TRBJ2-5 | . | TRBV9 | CASSVGEQIQETQYF | TGTGCCAGCAGCGTAGGGGAACAGATCCAAGAGACCCAGTACTTC
. | TRBJ1-1 | few | TRBV7-9 | CASSQTNTEAFF | TGTGCCAGCAGCCAAACGAACACTGAAGCTTTCTTT
. | TRBJ1-1 | . | TRBV10-3 | CAIKEGDYTEAFF | TGTGCCATCAAGGAGGGAGATTACACTGAAGCTTTCTTT
. | TRBJ1-1 | few | TRBV27 | CASSFKYLGRRNTEAFF | TGTGCCAGCAGTTTTAAGTATTTGGGGAGACGGAACACTGAAGCTTTCTTT
. | TRBJ2-5 | . | TRBV2 | CASSEAYLGETQYF | TGTGCCAGCAGTGAAGCGTACCTCGGAGAGACCCAGTACTTC
. | TRBJ1-6 | few | TRBV5-1 | CASSLGQGNSPLHF | TGCGCCAGCAGCTTGGGGCAGGGTAATTCACCCCTCCACTTT
. | TRBJ2-7 | . | TRBV10-2 | CASTGASEQYF | TGCGCCAGCACCGGGGCCTCCGAGCAGTACTTC